The next 29 T cell receptor beta chains were all read from a single sample in a study of breast tumors, draining lymph nodes, adjacent tissues (dated by TCRdb to about 2016). Lymph node samples came from the axillary draining lymph nodes of breast cancer patients. The receptor library was made with multiplex PCR. TCRdb records Illumina HiSeq 2000 as the sequencer. TCRdb itself trimmed the public reads at Q25 with fastp, ran MiXCR and retained productive beta chains. One record per CDR3 amino acid sequence lists the most common genes and DNA. For this sample the table gives approximately 150,000 distinct CDR3 sequences, of which roughly 33% were detected only once. The biggest ten clones account for around 2.3% of the sample. The sample consisted of axillary lymph node tissue. The receptors shown here come from a female donor with breast cancer. Some clones in this sample may be carry-over from other donors' samples.

This clonotype was counted many times. The chain joins TRBV6-1 to TRBJ2-7; TRBD2 might be the D (6 bases). The CDR3 totals 15 residues. CDR1 is MNHNS and CDR2 is SASEGT in the germline V gene. V shed 3 bases and J shed 1 base, with 13 bases lying between them. The CDR3 loop reads CASSDGGTASYEQYV. CDR3 DNA sequence: TGTGCCAGCAGTGATGGCGGGACGGCTTCCTACGAGCAGTACGTC.

This clonotype was observed many times. One end of the junction varies from germline; a read error may be responsible. Written as DNA, the CDR3 is TGTGCTAGCAGCTTAGTGGGGGGGGCCGTCGATGAGCAGTTCTTC. As protein: CASSLVGGAVDEQFF. The rearrangement links TRBV7-7 to TRBJ2-1; D may be TRBD2 (7 bases). The CDR3 loop spans 15 amino acids. CDR1 SSHAT and CDR2 FNYEAQ come from the germline V gene (reference sequence). The full variable domain, with the rest looked up from reference TRBV7-7 and TRBJ2-1, is GAGVSQSPRYKVTKRGQDVTLRCDPISSHATLYWYQQALGQGPEFLTYFNYEAQPDKSGLPSDRFSAERPEGSISTLTIQRTEQRDSAMYRCASSLVGGAVDEQFFGPGTRLTVL.

Ten or more counts support this clonotype. V and J are TRBV6-5 and TRBJ1-2; D is unclear. With 2 bases removed from V and 4 bases from J, the gap between germline ends came to 14 bases. CDR3 size: 15 residues. The germline CDR1 and CDR2 sequences are MNHEY and SVGAGI. The DNA for the CDR3 is TGTGCCAGCAGTTACCGGTCGGAGGCGGGCTATGGCTACACCTTC. Its protein product is CASSYRSEAGYGYTF.

Ten or more counts support this clonotype. The chain employs TRBV19 and TRBJ1-2; D not certain. CDR1 is LNHDA and CDR2 is SQIVND in the germline V gene (reference sequence). The CDR3 sequence is 17 residues long. Trimming shortened V by 5 bases and J by 3 bases, and 22 bases separated the two germline ends. The CDR3, as DNA: TGTGCCAGTAGTCTCACCGGACTCAACAAAAGATACTATGGCTACACCTTC. This encodes CASSLTGLNKRYYGYTF. Combining the CDR3 with reference TRBV19 and TRBJ1-2 gives the whole variable domain DGGITQSPKYLFRKEGQNVTLSCEQNLNHDAMYWYRQDPGQGLRLIYYSQIVNDFQKGDIAEGYSVSREKKESFPLTVTSAQKNPTAFYLCASSLTGLNKRYYGYTFGSGTRLTVV.

Comments on this clonotype: This may stem from a read error, because a much larger clone lies one nucleotide away. The V and J genes are TRBV29-1 and TRBJ2-5; D is perhaps TRBD2 (5 bases). This CDR3 contains 10 residues. Germline loops: CDR1 SQVTM, CDR2 ANQGSEA. The V end lost 7 bases, the J end lost 10 bases, and 13 bases lay between the germline ends. CDR3 DNA sequence: TGCAGCGCGATAAGAGGGTTCCAGTACTTC. Translated: CSAIRGFQYF.

In this sample, this clonotype turned up many times. A read error may produce the germline difference seen at one junction end. V gene TRBV7-7 combines with J gene TRBJ2-7; a weak D match, TRBD1 (6 bases). The CDR3 is 14 residues long. Germline CDR1 is SSHAT and CDR2 is FNYEAQ (reference sequence). CDR3 residues: CASSLNRASYEQYF. The DNA for the CDR3 is TGTGCTAGCAGCTTAAACAGGGCCTCCTACGAGCAGTACTTC. The whole variable domain, remainder taken from reference TRBV7-7 and TRBJ2-7, is GAGVSQSPRYKVTKRGQDVTLRCDPISSHATLYWYQQALGQGPEFLTYFNYEAQPDKSGLPSDRFSAERPEGSISTLTIQRTEQRDSAMYRCASSLNRASYEQYFGPGTRLTVT.

About this clonotype itself: This may stem from a read error, because a much larger clone lies one nucleotide away. This sequence joins TRBV6-5 and TRBJ1-2; TRBD1 is a possible D gene (6 bases). The length of the CDR3 is 12 residues. From germline, CDR1 is MNHEY and CDR2 SVGAGI. CDR3 sequence reads: CASSGQHYGHTF. The CDR3 coding sequence is TGTGCCAGCAGTGGACAGCATTATGGCCACACCTTC.

Concerning this clonotype itself: Being one base from a much bigger clone, this may be a read error. The chain has TRBV14 and TRBJ2-4; TRBD1 might be the D (6 bases). The CDR3 is 14 amino acids. Germline loops: CDR1 SGHDN, CDR2 FVKESK. In DNA, the CDR3 is TGTGCCAGCAGCCAAGCAGGGGCGAGGGGCATTCAGCACTTC. It specifies CASSQAGARGIQHF. Together with reference TRBV14 and TRBJ2-4, the CDR3 gives the full variable domain: EAGVTQFPSHSVIEKGQTVTLRCDPISGHDNLYWYRRVMGKEIKFLLHFVKESKQDESGMPNNRFLAERTGGTYSTLKVQPAELEDSGVYFCASSQAGARGIQHFGAGTRLSVL.

This clonotype was detected many times. The chain employs TRBV6-5 and TRBJ1-2; a possible D gene is TRBD1 (6 bases). Germline V gene lookup returns CDR1 MNHEY and CDR2 SVGAGI. V dropped 6 bases and J dropped 7 bases, with 24 bases sitting between them. The CDR3 is 16 residues long. The DNA of the CDR3 is TGTGCCAGCAGGCCGGCGGGGGCCCGCCGTTTAAGTGGCTACACCTTC. The encoded protein is CASRPAGARRLSGYTF.

This clonotype has ten or more counts. This chain connects TRBV7-2 to TRBJ1-2; D is possibly TRBD1 (5 bases). The CDR3 loop spans 13 amino acids. CDR1 SGHTA and CDR2 FQGNSA come from the germline V gene. V was clipped by 5 bases and J by 7 bases, with 14 bases between them. The CDR3 DNA is TGTGCCAGCAGCCTTGACAGCATCCGTGGCTACACCTTC. It codes for CASSLDSIRGYTF.

This clonotype has at least ten counts. A clone one base away is much larger, so this may be a read error. V is TRBV20-1 and J is TRBJ2-7, with D maybe TRBD1 (6 bases). CDR3 size: 14 residues. V gave up 3 bases and J gave up 6 bases, with 18 bases separating them. Germline V gene sequence: CDR1 DFQATT, CDR2 SNEGSKA (reference sequence). The CDR3 coding sequence is TGCAGTGCTAGGTTAGGGGGTTCTTACTCCGAGCAGTACTTC. This codes for CSARLGGSYSEQYF.

V is TRBV29-1 and J is TRBJ2-1; tentative D call: TRBD2 (5 bases). This CDR3 has 11 residues. V was pared by 8 bases and J by 13 bases, with 18 bases between. CDR1 and CDR2 (germline): SQVTM, ANQGSEA. CDR3 residues: CSLVGSPKQFF. CDR3 nucleotides: TGCAGCTTAGTTGGGAGCCCAAAACAGTTCTTC.

This clonotype has ten or more counts. CDR3 sequence reads: CASSLDAGGLQPAGDTQYF. In DNA, the CDR3 is TGTGCCAGCAGCTTAGATGCGGGGGGACTGCAACCTGCGGGAGATACGCAGTATTTT. V and J are TRBV11-2 and TRBJ2-3, with 8 bases fitting TRBD2. This CDR3 is built from 19 residues. The V gene's germline CDR1 is SGHAT and CDR2 FQNNGV. V was clipped by 0 bases and J by 5 bases; unmatched bases: 16.

This clonotype occurred many times. The chain is built from TRBV25-1 and TRBJ2-5, with 7 bases lining up with TRBD2. This CDR3 has 16 residues. Germline CDR1 reads MGHDK; CDR2 reads SYGVNS. The V and J ends lost 3 bases and 2 bases, in that order; junction bases with no gene match: 9. CDR3 DNA: TGTGCCAGCAGTGATATTCAGCGGGGCACACAAGAGACCCAGTACTTC. It specifies CASSDIQRGTQETQYF.

This clonotype has at least ten counts. The chain links TRBV9 to TRBJ2-2, with D perhaps TRBD1 (6 bases). From germline, CDR1 is SGDLS and CDR2 YYNGEE. Trimming removed 3 bases from V and 5 bases from J, with 17 bases in between. The CDR3 totals 16 residues. The CDR3 loop is CASSGNSLGGTGELFF. CDR3 nucleotides: TGTGCCAGCAGCGGTAACTCGCTAGGGGGAACCGGGGAGCTGTTTTTT.

In its sample, this clonotype was seen many times. Since a much larger clone is just one base distant, this may be a read error. V is TRBV20-1 and J is TRBJ2-5; TRBD1 matches at 7 bases. The CDR3 covers 14 residues. Trimming took 0 bases from V and 7 from J; bases not matched to a gene: 8. The germline gives CDR1 DFQATT, CDR2 SNEGSKA (reference sequence). CDR3 DNA sequence: TGCAGTGCTAGAGAGGGAAACAGGGGTGCGACCCAGTACTTC. This translates into CSAREGNRGATQYF.

This clonotype was seen repeatedly, ten times or more. This chain connects TRBV7-9 to TRBJ1-5, with 9 nucleotides matching TRBD1. V lost 1 base and J lost 1; bases outside the gene matches: 2. This CDR3 is built from 16 residues. In germline, CDR1 is SEHNR, CDR2 FQNEAQ (reference sequence). The CDR3 protein is CASSLGGTGSNQPQHF. The CDR3 DNA reads as TGTGCCAGCAGCTTAGGCGGGACAGGGAGCAATCAGCCCCAGCATTTT.

This clonotype was detected many times. This chain uses TRBV24-1 with TRBJ2-2; D is possibly TRBD1 (6 bases). The length of the CDR3 is 14 residues. Germline-derived CDR1 and CDR2 are KGHDR and SFDVKD. The V end was cut by 6 bases, the J end by 6 bases, with 13 bases between. CDR3 amino acids: CATSYSGAAGELFF. In nucleotides, the CDR3 is TGTGCCACCAGTTATTCAGGGGCGGCCGGGGAGCTGTTTTTT.

Ten or more counts support this clonotype. The genes are TRBV19 and TRBJ2-7, with no clear D. This CDR3 has 13 amino acids. V was trimmed by 3 bases and J by 0 bases, leaving 6 bases between them. Per germline, CDR1 LNHDA and CDR2 SQIVND (reference sequence). CDR3 residues: CASSMDASYEQYF. The CDR3 nucleotides are TGTGCCAGTAGTATGGACGCCTCCTACGAGCAGTACTTC.

This clonotype was observed many times. This CDR3 is CASSIGTGFDSPLHF. CDR3 in DNA: TGTGCCAGTAGTATTGGGACAGGGTTCGATTCACCCCTCCACTTT. The chain employs TRBV19 and TRBJ1-6, with TRBD1 matching 9 bases. V shed 3 bases and J 8 bases; nucleotides not matched to a gene: 5. Germline V lookup: CDR1 LNHDA, CDR2 SQIVND (reference sequence). The CDR3 contains 15 residues.

V and J are TRBV6-5 and TRBJ2-5; 10 bases line up with TRBD2. The CDR3 has 15 residues. CDR1 MNHEY and CDR2 SVGAGI come from the germline V gene. J gave up 5 bases and V 2 bases, and 5 bases lay outside the gene matches. Written as DNA, the CDR3 is TGTGCCAGCAGTTACCTTAGCGGGGGGACCGAGACCCAGTACTTC. Protein product: CASSYLSGGTETQYF.

For this clonotype: A much larger clone lies a single base off, so this may be a read error. The V call is TRBV6-1, the J call TRBJ1-2; tentative D call: TRBD1 (6 bases). Trimming shortened V by 5 bases and J by 6 bases, and 13 bases separated the two germline ends. CDR1 is MNHNS, CDR2 SASEGT, per germline. The CDR3 is 13 amino acids. Here the CDR3 DNA reads TGTGCCAGCAGTTGTACAGGGATCGATGGCTACACCTTC. Its translation: CASSCTGIDGYTF.

This clonotype was found many times. Sequence at one end of the junction differs from germline and may be a read error. The chain employs TRBV6-4 and TRBJ2-2; a possible D gene is TRBD2 (6 bases). Germline assignment: CDR1 MRHNA and CDR2 SNTAGT. CDR3 length: 14 residues. CDR3 loop: CASSRGPRSGGLFF. CDR3 nucleotides: TGTGCCAGCAGTAGGGGACCGAGGTCCGGGGGGCTGTTTTTT.

This sequence joins TRBV29-1 and TRBJ1-3; D is uncertain. Trimming took 4 bases from V and 4 from J, leaving 8 bases between them. Germline loops: CDR1 SQVTM, CDR2 ANQGSEA. This CDR3 has 12 residues. Written as DNA, the CDR3 is TGCAGCGTTGTGGTGAGGGGAAACACCATATATTTT. Protein product: CSVVVRGNTIYF.

In its sample, this clonotype was seen many times. CDR3 DNA: TGTGCCACCAGCAGAGAGAGGGCAGGCTATAGCAATCAGCCCCAGCATTTT. Its protein is CATSRERAGYSNQPQHF. The rearrangement links TRBV15 to TRBJ1-5, with D unresolved. Germline loops: CDR1 LNHNV, CDR2 YYDKDF (reference sequence). Trimming shortened V by 0 bases and J by 0 bases, and 12 bases separated the two germline ends. This CDR3 spans 17 amino acids.

This clonotype was found many times. J is TRBJ1-5 and V is TRBV3-1; perhaps TRBD1 as D (5 bases). This CDR3 has 15 amino acids. V was pared by 3 bases and J by 8 bases, with 17 bases between. Germline assignment: CDR1 LGHDT and CDR2 YNNKEL (reference sequence). CDR3 DNA: TGTGCCAGCAGCCACCAAGCGCAGGGAATTGAGCCCCAGCATTTT. This sequence encodes CASSHQAQGIEPQHF.

This clonotype was counted ten times or more. The chain couples TRBV20-1 to TRBJ2-3; 7 bases are a match to TRBD1. Germline loops: CDR1 DFQATT, CDR2 SNEGSKA (reference sequence). V lost 0 bases and J lost 5; bases outside the gene matches: 11. The CDR3 spans 16 residues. CDR3 sequence (DNA): TGCAGTGCTAGAGATAGGACAGGTTCAAAGGAAGATACGCAGTATTTT. Protein product: CSARDRTGSKEDTQYF.

CDR3 in amino acids: CASGTGPGVGELFF. Written as DNA, the CDR3 is TGCGCCAGCGGAACGGGCCCCGGGGTCGGCGAGCTGTTTTTT. The rearrangement uses TRBV5-1 and TRBJ2-2, with TRBD2 as a possible D gene (5 bases). The CDR3 has 14 amino acids. CDR1 SGHRS and CDR2 YFSETQ come from the germline V gene. The V end lost 7 bases, the J end lost 11 bases, and 21 bases lay between the germline ends.

This clonotype was counted many times. V usage is TRBV10-1 and J usage is TRBJ2-7; D is unresolved. V shed 4 bases and J shed 5 bases, with 15 bases lying between them. Germline V CDR1 and CDR2: WNHNN, SYGVQD (reference sequence). CDR3 size: 14 residues. The CDR3 spells CASSAGRSPHEQYV. As DNA, the CDR3 is TGCGCCAGCAGTGCAGGCAGATCCCCCCACGAGCAGTACGTC.